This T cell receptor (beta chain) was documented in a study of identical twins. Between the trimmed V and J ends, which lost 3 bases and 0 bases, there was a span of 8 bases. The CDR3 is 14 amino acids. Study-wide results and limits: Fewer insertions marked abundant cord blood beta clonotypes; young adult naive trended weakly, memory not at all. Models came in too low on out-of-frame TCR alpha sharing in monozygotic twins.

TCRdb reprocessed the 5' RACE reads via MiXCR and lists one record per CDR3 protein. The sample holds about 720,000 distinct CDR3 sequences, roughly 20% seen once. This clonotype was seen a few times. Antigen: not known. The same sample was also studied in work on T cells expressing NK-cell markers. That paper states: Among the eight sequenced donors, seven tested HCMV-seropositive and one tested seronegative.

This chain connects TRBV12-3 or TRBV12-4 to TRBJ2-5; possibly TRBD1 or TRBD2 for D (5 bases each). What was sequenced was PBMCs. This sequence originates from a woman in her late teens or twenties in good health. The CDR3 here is CASSLLGDQETQYF. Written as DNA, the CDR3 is TGTGCCAGCAGTTTGCTGGGGGACCAAGAGACCCAGTACTTC.